This T cell receptor beta chain stems from a study of T cells in Graves' hyperthyroidism and ophthalmopathy. Study findings and constraints: The majority of expanded thyroid clonotypes above 0.001 also appeared in blood. Before onset, by a median of around 6.4 months, the model predicted ophthalmopathy.

Every diagnosis used clinical symptoms, serum thyroxine and TRAb, thyroid ultrasound and orbital computed tomography. It was RNA transcripts that yielded the amplified TCR beta CDR3 regions. A first-round RT-PCR of the TCR CDR3 used the HTBI primer set. TCRdb re-analysed the multiplex PCR reads in MiXCR, keeping a single row per CDR3 protein. The sample contains about 570,000 distinct CDR3 sequences, just over 45% of which appear only once. This clonotype was seen more than once but under ten times. Its antigen remains unidentified. Sequenced input: peripheral blood or thyroid tissue (not recorded which). The receptor's source is an adult woman with Graves' disease, either hyperthyroidism or ophthalmopathy (not recorded which).

Here the CDR3 DNA reads TGTGCCAGCAGCAGGGGAGGGGGAAGGGAGTCCCAGCATTTT. Translated: CASSRGGGRESQHF. The V and J genes are TRBV7-9 and TRBJ1-5; D might be TRBD1 (6 bases). Per germline, CDR1 SEHNR and CDR2 FQNEAQ (reference sequence). Trimming stripped 5 bases from V and 11 bases from J, with 19 bases between. CDR3 length: 14 amino acids.